A selection of T cell receptor beta chains follows, all from one sample in a study of beta chain features in type 1 diabetes. Profiling relied on immunoSEQ multiplex PCR, and the TCRdb table lists in-frame clones only, not all of them. Seen here are 310,000 or so clones, approximately 15% observed once, and the top ten hold roughly 0.015%. The source material was naive CD4+ T cells from blood. The receptors stem from a man aged 18 to 30 with type 1 diabetes. Both conserved end residues are part of each CDR3. The D gene is left open where the match is weak. Clone size is not always given. Where it is, it says once, few, many or a class for expanded clones.

clone size	D gene	V gene	J gene	CDR3 DNA	CDR3 protein
few	-	TRBV2	TRBJ1-2	TGTGCCAGCAGAGGACAGCCCTATGGCTACACCTTC	CASRGQPYGYTF
-	-	TRBV4-3	TRBJ1-3	TGCGCCAGCAGCCAAGATCGGGCCGGGGTCTCTGGAAACACCATATATTTT	CASSQDRAGVSGNTIYF
-	TRBD1	TRBV5-1	TRBJ1-6	TGCGCCAGCAGCTCCGGGACAGGGGGATCACCCCTCCACTTT	CASSSGTGGSPLHF
few	-	TRBV28	TRBJ1-5	TGTGCCAGCAGTTCATCGCATCCCGGGGTGGGGAGGGAGCCCCAGCATTTT	CASSSSHPGVGREPQHF
-	TRBD2	TRBV7-2	TRBJ2-5	TGTGCCAGCAGCTCACGACTAGCGGGAGATGAGACCCAGTACTTC	CASSSRLAGDETQYF
few	TRBD2	TRBV14	TRBJ2-1	TGTGCCAGCAGCCAAGACGGGAGGTCAAACAATGAGCAGTTCTTC	CASSQDGRSNNEQFF
few	-	TRBV4-3	TRBJ2-2	TGCGCCAGCAGCCAAGAGGGCAGAAACACCGGGGAGCTGTTTTTT	CASSQEGRNTGELFF
-	TRBD1	TRBV2	TRBJ2-3	TGTGCCAGCAGGGACAGGGCCGATACGCAGTATTTT	CASRDRADTQYF
-	-	TRBV20-1	TRBJ2-5	TGCAGTGCCAGGGTCGGGGAGACCCAGTACTTC	CSARVGETQYF
-	-	TRBV30	TRBJ2-7	TGTGCCTGGAGTCCAGGGCTTCTCGAGCAGTACTTC	CAWSPGLLEQYF
-	-	TRBV6-5	TRBJ2-1	TGTGCCAGCAGTCGCCTAGTGGCGGCCGGGGAGCAGTTCTTC	CASSRLVAAGEQFF
few	TRBD1	TRBV30	TRBJ1-1	TGTGCCTCAGAGCGGGACAGGGAATCGGCTTTCTTT	CASERDRESAFF
-	TRBD2	TRBV5-1	TRBJ2-3	TGCGCCAGCAGCGTACGACTAGCGGGAACAAGCACAGATACGCAGTATTTT	CASSVRLAGTSTDTQYF
few	TRBD1	TRBV4-3	TRBJ2-7	TGCGCCAGCAGCCAAGAGACAGGGGGCGCCGAGCAGTACTTC	CASSQETGGAEQYF
few	-	TRBV2	TRBJ2-2	TGTGCCAGCAGGACCCTTCGAGGGAAGGGGGAGCTGTTTTTT	CASRTLRGKGELFF
-	TRBD2	TRBV5-6	TRBJ2-3	TGTGCCAGCAGCCCGACTAGCGGGGGGACAGATACGCAGTATTTT	CASSPTSGGTDTQYF
few	-	TRBV5-1	TRBJ2-5	TGCGCCAGCACCGAAACGACTGAACGGGAGACCCAGTACTTC	CASTETTERETQYF
few	-	TRBV7-9	TRBJ2-7	TGTGCCAGCAGGAGACGGGGTTCCTACGAGCAGTACTTC	CASRRRGSYEQYF
few	TRBD1	TRBV28	TRBJ2-7	TGTGCCAGCAGAAGCGGACAGGCCTACGAGCAGTACTTC	CASRSGQAYEQYF
few	TRBD2	TRBV14	TRBJ2-3	TGTGCCAGCAGCCAATACCTAGCGGGAGGGTCAGATACGCAGTATTTT	CASSQYLAGGSDTQYF
few	TRBD1	TRBV28	TRBJ2-1	TGTGCCAGCAGTAGCTGGACAGGGAACAATGAGCAGTTCTTC	CASSSWTGNNEQFF
-	-	TRBV7-2	TRBJ1-3	TGTGCCAGCAGCTTGGGCTCCTCTGGAAACACCATATATTTT	CASSLGSSGNTIYF
few	-	TRBV5-4	TRBJ1-3	TGTGCCAGCAGCCGGGGGGGGCCGAGCGGGGTCTCTGGAAACACCATATATTTT	CASSRGGPSGVSGNTIYF